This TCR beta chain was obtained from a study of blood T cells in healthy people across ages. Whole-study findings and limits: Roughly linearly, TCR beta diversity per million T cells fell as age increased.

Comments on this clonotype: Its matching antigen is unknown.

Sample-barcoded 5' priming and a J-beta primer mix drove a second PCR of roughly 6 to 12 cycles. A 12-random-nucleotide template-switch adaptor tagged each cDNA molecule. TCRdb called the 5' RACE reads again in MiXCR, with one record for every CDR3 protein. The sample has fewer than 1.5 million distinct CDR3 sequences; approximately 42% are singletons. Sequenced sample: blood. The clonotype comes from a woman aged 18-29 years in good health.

CDR3 residues: CASSQMGLLTDTQYF. The CDR3, as DNA: TGTGCCAGCAGCCAAATGGGACTTCTCACAGATACGCAGTATTTT. The chain has TRBV4-2 and TRBJ2-3; tentative D call: TRBD2 (6 bases). Germline CDR1 and CDR2: LGHNA and YNFKEQ. Trimming cost V 2 bases and J 2 bases, with 11 bases left between them. The CDR3 runs to 15 residues.